This T cell receptor (beta chain) originates from a study of blood T cell repertoires in COVID-19. Study at large: The origin of the acute and convalescent COVID-19 samples was the United States, Italy and Spain.

CDR3 length equals 15 residues. V gave up 4 bases and J gave up 2 bases; unmatched junction bases: 4. Germline-derived CDR1 and CDR2 are SGHRS and YFSETQ. This clone turned up a few times. Original methodology: By means of reference gene primer amplification, nucleated cell counts were estimated. Method: immunoSEQ multiplex PCR; TCRdb's copy keeps in-frame clones and lacks some. V, J and clone size are taken as reported in that table, and D and trimming were inferred from the DNA itself. The table lists some 76,000 clones, roughly nine tenths of them singletons. This clonotype was obtained from a woman aged 18-29 years with acute or convalescent COVID-19. The rearrangement joins TRBV5-1 to TRBJ2-1, with 9 bases identical to TRBD2. What was sequenced was peripheral blood. CDR3 in amino acids: CASSVSGGTYNEQFF. The CDR3 bases are TGCGCCAGCAGCGTTAGCGGGGGAACCTACAATGAGCAGTTCTTC.